This passage covers 26 T cell receptor beta chains from one sample sequenced in a study of T cell responses to AZD1222 COVID-19 vaccine. This table comes from immunoSEQ multiplex PCR, and its TCRdb copy is limited to in-frame clones, with some not included. This sample has some 130,000 clones, with about 87% found just once. The input for sequencing was peripheral blood, taken on day 0 of AZD1222 vaccination. These receptors all come from an adult in good health.

This clone was seen just once. The chain couples TRBV2 to TRBJ1-1, with D possibly being TRBD1 (5 bases). CDR3 size: 14 residues. Germline V gene sequence: CDR1 SNHLY, CDR2 FYNNEI. The V gene lost 7 bases and the J gene lost 2 bases, with 14 bases spanning the gap. In DNA, the CDR3 is TGTGCCAGCAATACAGACAGCCGCAACACTGAAGCTTTCTTT. Translation gives CASNTDSRNTEAFF. The whole variable domain, remainder taken from reference TRBV2 and TRBJ1-1, is EPEVTQTPSHQVTQMGQEVILRCVPISNHLYFYWYRQILGQKVEFLVSFYNNEISEKSEIFDDQFSVERPDGSNFTLKIRSTKLEDSAMYFCASNTDSRNTEAFFGQGTRLTVV.

This clone was seen only a few times. The chain is built from TRBV7-8 and TRBJ2-7; unclear D gene. Trimming took off 5 bases at V and 2 bases at J, with 13 bases between the two ends. CDR1 is SGHVS and CDR2 is FQNEAQ in the germline V gene. The CDR3 has 14 amino acids. CDR3 sequence: CASSPVRLAYEQYF. As DNA, the CDR3 is TGTGCCAGCAGCCCCGTGAGGCTCGCCTACGAGCAGTACTTC. Based on the CDR3 plus reference TRBV7-8 and TRBJ2-7, the full variable domain is GAGVSQSPRYKVAKRGQDVALRCDPISGHVSLFWYQQALGQGPEFLTYFQNEAQLDKSGLPSDRFFAERPEGSVSTLKIQRTQQEDSAVYLCASSPVRLAYEQYFGPGTRLTVT.

The chain uses TRBV29-1 and TRBJ1-4; D not certain. CDR1 and CDR2 (germline): SQVTM, ANQGSEA. Trimming took 3 bases from V and 8 from J, leaving 16 bases between them. The CDR3 is 14 residues long. The CDR3: CSVEGAGVSEKLFF. CDR3 DNA sequence: TGCAGCGTTGAGGGAGCGGGAGTCAGCGAAAAACTGTTTTTT.

The chain combines TRBV6-4 with TRBJ2-2, with D unresolved. The ends were cut back, 0 bases at V and 8 bases at J, with 10 bases in the middle. The CDR3 consists of 14 residues. Germline V gene sequence: CDR1 MRHNA, CDR2 SNTAGT. The CDR3 DNA reads TGTGCCAGCAGTGACTCGATAGGGCCTGGGGAGCTGTTTTTT. Its protein product is CASSDSIGPGELFF.

The chain is built from TRBV24-1 and TRBJ2-1, with TRBD2 matching over 9 bases. The junction had 11 bases not matched to a gene; V was cut back by 4 bases and J by 8 bases. This CDR3 contains 16 residues. Germline-derived CDR1 and CDR2 are KGHDR and SFDVKD. CDR3 protein: CATSESSGVGVDEQFF. The CDR3 DNA reads as TGTGCCACCAGTGAATCTAGCGGGGTCGGCGTGGATGAGCAGTTCTTC.

V usage is TRBV28 and J usage is TRBJ2-3; D may correspond to TRBD1 or TRBD2 (5 bases each). The CDR3 is 14 amino acids. Trimming stripped 7 bases from V and 2 bases from J, with 13 bases between. Per the germline V gene, CDR1 is MDHEN and CDR2 is SYDVKM. The DNA of the CDR3 is TGTGCCAGCATAGGGGACCTTCCCACAGATACGCAGTATTTT. Protein: CASIGDLPTDTQYF.

This chain links TRBV29-1 with TRBJ1-2; D possibly corresponds to TRBD1 (5 bases). The V and J ends lost 7 bases and 4 bases respectively, with 25 bases between them. The CDR3 contains 16 residues. Germline lookup yields CDR1 SQVTM and CDR2 ANQGSEA. CDR3: CSAPRRRSEGAYGYTF. The CDR3 bases are TGCAGCGCCCCCAGAAGGAGGTCAGAAGGGGCCTATGGCTACACCTTC.

The chain combines TRBV19 with TRBJ1-5; no clear D. V dropped 3 bases and J dropped 0 bases, with 6 bases sitting between them. Germline V CDR1 and CDR2: LNHDA, SQIVND (reference sequence). The CDR3 length is 14 residues. The CDR3: CASSMGSSNQPQHF. The CDR3 DNA follows: TGTGCCAGTAGTATGGGTTCTAGCAATCAGCCCCAGCATTTT. Filled out from reference TRBV19 and TRBJ1-5, the complete variable domain reads DGGITQSPKYLFRKEGQNVTLSCEQNLNHDAMYWYRQDPGQGLRLIYYSQIVNDFQKGDIAEGYSVSREKKESFPLTVTSAQKNPTAFYLCASSMGSSNQPQHFGDGTRLSIL.

The chain employs TRBV3-1 (or the pseudogene TRBV3-2) and TRBJ1-3; the D is unclear. There are 17 residues in the CDR3. Trimming left V 0 bases short and J 0 bases short, with 12 bases between. Germline assignment: CDR1 LGHDT and CDR2 YNNKEL (reference sequence). The CDR3 DNA follows: TGTGCCAGCAGCCAAGATTTTTGGACCATCTCTGGAAACACCATATATTTT. Protein: CASSQDFWTISGNTIYF.

This rearrangement joins TRBV9 to TRBJ1-3; no definite D call. Trimming took 0 bases from V and 4 from J, leaving 23 bases between them. The CDR3 is 19 residues long. The V gene's germline CDR1 is SGDLS and CDR2 YYNGEE. The CDR3 coding sequence is TGTGCCAGCAGCGTAGCTCCCCGTGATGCCGGGCCCGAAGGAAACACCATATATTTT. This sequence encodes CASSVAPRDAGPEGNTIYF.

CDR3 DNA: TGTGCCAGCTCACCACCGTGGGCAGGGGGAGAATCACCCCTCCACTTT. It yields the protein CASSPPWAGGESPLHF. The chain joins TRBV18 to TRBJ1-6; 7 bases fit TRBD1. The germline V gene encodes CDR1 KGHSH and CDR2 LQKENI. The V segment lost 0 bases and the J segment 10 bases; nucleotides outside the gene matches: 9. The CDR3 sequence is 16 residues long.

This clone is a singleton in its sample. V gene TRBV5-4 combines with J gene TRBJ1-1; D is undetermined. The germline V gene encodes CDR1 SGHNT and CDR2 YYREEE (reference sequence). The CDR3 length is 12 residues. V was trimmed by 7 bases and J by 0 bases, leaving 7 bases between them. The CDR3, as DNA: TGTGCCAGCGGTAGAGTGAACACTGAAGCTTTCTTT. Translation gives CASGRVNTEAFF.

This sequence joins TRBV30 and TRBJ1-2; D ambiguous. The CDR3 is 12 amino acids. Germline values: CDR1 GTSNPN, CDR2 SVGIG (reference sequence). V was clipped by 0 bases and J by 5 bases, with 7 bases between them. CDR3 protein: CAWSVQEYGYTF. The CDR3 bases are TGTGCCTGGAGTGTACAAGAGTATGGCTACACCTTC.

The chain recombines TRBV7-9 with TRBJ1-1; 12 nucleotides line up with TRBD1. Germline values: CDR1 SEHNR, CDR2 FQNEAQ (reference sequence). The CDR3 totals 18 residues. J gave up 4 bases and V 0 bases, and 9 bases lay outside the gene matches. The CDR3 DNA is TGTGCCAGCAGCTTAGCGGGACAAGGGACAGGGGGCTTCACTGAAGCTTTCTTT. Its translation is CASSLAGQGTGGFTEAFF.

V and J are TRBV5-1 and TRBJ2-3; D possibly corresponds to TRBD1 (6 bases). The ends were cut back, 5 bases at V and 2 bases at J, with 30 bases in the middle. CDR1 and CDR2 (germline): SGHRS, YFSETQ. The CDR3 has 20 amino acids. DNA of the CDR3: TGCGCCAGCAGGAGCGAACGACAGCAGGTGGGGGCATGGAACACAGATACGCAGTATTTT. This encodes CASRSERQQVGAWNTDTQYF.

The gene calls are TRBV7-9 and TRBJ2-5; 10 positions match TRBD1. Germline V gene lookup returns CDR1 SEHNR and CDR2 FQNEAQ (reference sequence). V was pared by 5 bases and J by 2 bases, with 8 bases of the junction left unmatched. The CDR3 contains 16 residues. CDR3 coding DNA: TGTGCCAGCAGCCCCGGACAGGGGGACGGTCAAGAGACCCAGTACTTC. Its translation is CASSPGQGDGQETQYF.

This sequence joins TRBV5-6 and TRBJ2-2; TRBD1 matches at 7 bases. The length of the CDR3 is 14 residues. From germline, CDR1 is SGHDT and CDR2 YYEEEE. V shed 3 bases and J 5 bases; nucleotides not matched to a gene: 4. The CDR3, as DNA: TGTGCCAGCAGCTCCGTACAGGGGACCGGGGAGCTGTTTTTT. Its translation: CASSSVQGTGELFF.

The genes are TRBV11-2 and TRBJ1-2; D unclear. Trimming took off 4 bases at V and 5 bases at J, with 8 bases between the two ends. CDR1 is SGHAT and CDR2 is FQNNGV in the germline V gene. The CDR3 is 12 amino acids. The CDR3 protein is CASSSDGYGYTF. The CDR3 bases are TGTGCCAGCAGCTCCGACGGGTATGGCTACACCTTC.

This chain connects TRBV6-5 to TRBJ2-3; TRBD2 matches at 7 bases. The V and J ends lost 7 bases and 1 base, in that order; junction bases with no gene match: 2. The germline gives CDR1 MNHEY, CDR2 SVGAGI. The CDR3 has 13 residues. In DNA, the CDR3 is TGTGCCAGCATGGCGGGGGGCACAGATACGCAGTATTTT. As protein: CASMAGGTDTQYF.

The gene calls are TRBV5-4 and TRBJ1-2; D not certain. V shed 0 bases and J shed 6 bases, with 6 bases lying between them. CDR1 and CDR2 (germline): SGHNT, YYREEE (reference sequence). CDR3 length: 12 amino acids. The CDR3 region has the DNA TGTGCCAGCAGCTTGGGGGGAGATGGCTACACCTTC. Protein: CASSLGGDGYTF.

The chain joins TRBV13 to TRBJ1-1, with 8 bases lining up with TRBD1. The CDR3 extends over 14 amino acids. Germline CDR1 PRHDT, CDR2 FYEKMQ (reference sequence). With V trimmed by 2 bases and J by 6 bases, 5 bases remained unmatched. For the CDR3, the DNA is TGTGCCAGCAGCTTAAGACAGGGGAGCGCTGAAGCTTTCTTT. Residues: CASSLRQGSAEAFF.

This clone appeared once. V and J are TRBV2 and TRBJ1-2, with 10 bases aligning to TRBD1. Germline loops: CDR1 SNHLY, CDR2 FYNNEI. The CDR3 is made up of 15 amino acids. Unmatched junction bases numbered 4, after V lost 3 bases and J lost 3 bases. The CDR3 here is CASSEETGGHYGYTF. The CDR3 region has the DNA TGTGCCAGCAGTGAGGAGACAGGGGGCCACTATGGCTACACCTTC.

This clone was seen only once. The J gene is TRBJ1-4, the V gene TRBV5-1; D uncertain. This CDR3 comprises 15 residues. V was pared by 0 bases and J by 5 bases, with 11 bases between. Germline loops: CDR1 SGHRS, CDR2 YFSETQ. The CDR3 nucleotides are TGCGCCAGCAGCTTGGAGGGAGGGTACAATGAAAAACTGTTTTTT. Amino acids: CASSLEGGYNEKLFF. The full variable domain, completed using reference TRBV5-1 and TRBJ1-4, is KAGVTQTPRYLIKTRGQQVTLSCSPISGHRSVSWYQQTPGQGLQFLFEYFSETQRNKGNFPGRFSGRQFSNSRSEMNVSTLELGDSALYLCASSLEGGYNEKLFFGSGTQLSVL.

The genes are TRBV6-5 and TRBJ1-3, with D unclear. Germline-derived CDR1 and CDR2 are MNHEY and SVGAGI. The CDR3 length is 15 residues. The V end was cut by 0 bases, the J end by 0 bases, with 6 bases between. The CDR3 loop is CASSYSSNSGNTIYF. CDR3 DNA sequence: TGTGCCAGCAGTTACTCGAGTAACTCTGGAAACACCATATATTTT.

The chain joins TRBV3-1 (or the pseudogene TRBV3-2) to TRBJ1-4, with 8 bases that match TRBD1. Germline V gene data show CDR1 as LGHDT and CDR2 as YNNKEL (reference sequence). This CDR3 is built from 21 residues. With V trimmed by 0 bases and J by 0 bases, 15 bases remained unmatched. Here the CDR3 DNA reads TGTGCCAGCAGCCAAGAAGATGACCCCGTCAGGGGGCCCTCAACTAATGAAAAACTGTTTTTT. Its translation: CASSQEDDPVRGPSTNEKLFF.

Only a few counts were recorded for this clone. The chain uses TRBV18 and TRBJ2-5; 9 bases are a match to TRBD2. Trimming removed 3 bases from V and 5 bases from J; junction bases left unmatched: 7. Germline CDR1 and CDR2: KGHSH and LQKENI. The CDR3 has 15 residues. DNA for the CDR3: TGTGCCAGCTCACCTCGACTAGCGGCAGGGGAGACCCAGTACTTC. Translating it yields CASSPRLAAGETQYF.